This TCR beta chain was sequenced in a study of blood T cell repertoires in COVID-19. Study details: Samples taken during acute and convalescent COVID-19 were collected in the United States, Italy and Spain. The analysed material was cDNA or gDNA that came from T cells, B-cell-depleted T cells, or PBMCs.

In this sample, this clone turned up once. The CDR3 has 16 amino acids. Cohort allocation depended upon clinical history that participants reported. Some clones are missing from TCRdb's copy, which holds only in-frame ones; the method was immunoSEQ multiplex PCR. The data contain 360,000 or so clones, approximately 84% of them singletons. Sequenced input: PBMCs or T cells enriched from blood (not recorded which). J is TRBJ2-7 and V is TRBV21-1; the table's D call of TRBD2 was not tested on the DNA. TRBV21-1 is designated a pseudogene. The sequence was collected from a woman in her 30s who had recovered from COVID-19. The CDR3 DNA sequence: TGTGCCAGCAGCAAAGTCTCACTAGCGGAGTCCTACGAGCAGTACTTC. This sequence encodes CASSKVSLAESYEQYF.